A single sample is the source of the 22 T cell receptor beta chains below, sequenced in a study of OX40 agonist ivuxolimab in advanced cancers. The assay was immunoSEQ multiplex PCR, and TCRdb's table has in-frame clones only and misses some. The sample has 60,000 or so clones; roughly 93% are singletons. This material consisted of CD4+ or CD8+ T cells sorted from blood, taken in a trial of the OX40 agonist ivuxolimab. Receptor source: an adult with an advanced solid tumor such as melanoma, head and neck, liver or kidney cancer.

The rearrangement links TRBV7-9 to TRBJ2-1; TRBD1 aligns across 9 bases. The germline gives CDR1 SEHNR, CDR2 FQNEAQ (reference sequence). The CDR3 is 16 amino acids. V shed 5 bases, J shed 4 bases, and the junction held 9 bases outside the gene matches. CDR3 sequence: CASSLPWDRAYNEQFF. The CDR3 DNA reads as TGTGCCAGCAGCCTACCATGGGACAGGGCTTACAATGAGCAGTTCTTC.

This clone was found once. The rearrangement uses TRBV4-2 and TRBJ2-3, with TRBD2 identical over 14 bases. The germline V gene encodes CDR1 LGHNA and CDR2 YNFKEQ. V lost 3 bases to trimming and J lost 4 bases; unmatched junction nucleotides: 12. This CDR3 comprises 19 residues. The CDR3 coding sequence is TGTGCCAGCAGCCAGACCAACCAGGGGACTAGCGGGAGAGCAGATACGCAGTATTTT. It is translated as CASSQTNQGTSGRADTQYF.

CDR3 loop: CASSQAIMSRELNYGYTF. The CDR3 nucleotides read TGCGCCAGCAGCCAAGCAATTATGAGTAGGGAGTTGAACTATGGCTACACCTTC. The genes are TRBV4-3 and TRBJ1-2; D unresolved. V was shortened by 1 base and J by 2 bases, with 20 bases between the two germline ends. This CDR3 has 18 amino acids. Germline V gene lookup returns CDR1 LGHNA and CDR2 YSLEER.

The chain carries TRBV5-6 and TRBJ1-1; 7 bases agree with TRBD1. V shed 1 base and J 8 bases; nucleotides not matched to a gene: 2. CDR1 is SGHDT, CDR2 YYEEEE, per germline. The CDR3 has 12 amino acids. The CDR3 sequence: CASSLRGLEAFF. CDR3 nucleotides: TGTGCCAGCAGCTTGAGGGGGCTAGAAGCTTTCTTT.

By share, this clone ranks as medium-sized. The chain employs TRBV16 and TRBJ2-7; D unresolved. Between the trimmed V and J ends, which lost 2 bases and 3 bases, there was a span of 8 bases. The germline V gene has CDR1 KGHSY and CDR2 FQNENV. The CDR3 has 13 residues. This CDR3 is CASSQIAIYEQYF. The CDR3 region has the DNA TGTGCCAGCAGCCAAATAGCTATCTACGAGCAGTACTTC. Together with reference TRBV16 and TRBJ2-7, the CDR3 gives the full variable domain: GEEVAQTPKHLVRGEGQKAKLYCAPIKGHSYVFWYQQVLKNEFKFLISFQNENVFDETGMPKERFSAKCLPNSPCSLEIQATKLEDSAVYFCASSQIAIYEQYFGPGTRLTVT.

V gene TRBV23-1 combines with J gene TRBJ1-5, with D tentatively TRBD1 (5 bases). TRBV23-1 qualifies as an ORF whose function is uncertain. V gave up 6 bases and J gave up 5 bases, with 17 bases separating them. CDR3 length: 15 amino acids. CDR3 loop: CASSRGTLGYQPQHF. Written as DNA, the CDR3 is TGCGCCAGCAGCCGCGGGACCTTGGGATATCAGCCCCAGCATTTT.

The chain combines TRBV19 with TRBJ2-5, with 11 bases lining up with TRBD2. CDR3 size: 15 residues. J was trimmed by 4 bases and V by 2 bases; bases with no gene match: 3. Germline V CDR1 and CDR2: LNHDA, SQIVND (reference sequence). The CDR3 coding sequence is TGTGCCAGTAGTATAAGGCTAGCGGGAGGAGAGACCCAGTACTTC. Its translation is CASSIRLAGGETQYF.

The sample holds one count of this clone. This rearrangement joins TRBV6-5 to TRBJ2-7; 9 bases fit TRBD1. The ends lost 6 bases at V and 5 bases at J; junction bases unmatched: 8. The germline gives CDR1 MNHEY, CDR2 SVGAGI. This CDR3 contains 14 residues. The CDR3 nucleotides read TGTGCCAGCAGCCCCCGGACAGGGGTCCACGAGCAGTACTTC. This sequence encodes CASSPRTGVHEQYF.

The gene calls are TRBV14 and TRBJ2-2, with 8 bases aligning to TRBD2. Germline CDR1 SGHDN, CDR2 FVKESK. V lost 5 bases and J lost 1; bases outside the gene matches: 12. This CDR3 comprises 18 residues. The CDR3 DNA reads TGTGCCAGCAGCACTGTTGTACTAGCGGAGGGGAACACCGGGGAGCTGTTTTTT. Translating gives CASSTVVLAEGNTGELFF.

The chain carries TRBV11-2 and TRBJ2-1; 7 bases are a match to TRBD2. The trim removed 1 base at V and 6 bases at J, leaving 0 bases unmatched. Looked up from germline, CDR1 is SGHAT and CDR2 is FQNNGV. There are 13 residues in the CDR3. CDR3 residues: CASSLGLANEQFF. For the CDR3, the DNA is TGTGCCAGCAGCTTAGGACTAGCCAATGAGCAGTTCTTC. Variable domain in full (rest from reference TRBV11-2 and TRBJ2-1): EAGVAQSPRYKIIEKRQSVAFWCNPISGHATLYWYQQILGQGPKLLIQFQNNGVVDDSQLPKDRFSAERLKGVDSTLKIQPAKLEDSAVYLCASSLGLANEQFFGPGTRLTVL.

V gene TRBV27 combines with J gene TRBJ1-3, with D tentatively TRBD1 (5 bases). This CDR3 has 14 residues. Germline-derived CDR1 and CDR2 are MNHEY and SMNVEV (reference sequence). Here the CDR3 reads CAPKTVKMGNTIYF. In DNA form, the CDR3 reads TGTGCACCTAAGACAGTGAAAATGGGGAACACCATATATTTT.

This chain links TRBV5-6 with TRBJ2-7; D may correspond to TRBD1 or TRBD2 (6 bases each). V dropped 2 bases and J dropped 3 bases, with 12 bases sitting between them. The germline V gene encodes CDR1 SGHDT and CDR2 YYEEEE. This CDR3 spans 14 amino acids. In DNA form, the CDR3 reads TGTGCCAGCAGCTTCCGAGGGGGGAACTACGAGCAGTACTTC. This sequence encodes CASSFRGGNYEQYF.

The rearrangement joins TRBV7-2 to TRBJ1-2; perhaps TRBD1 as D (6 bases). V was clipped by 5 bases and J by 5 bases, with 21 bases between them. Germline CDR1 SGHTA, CDR2 FQGNSA. This CDR3 comprises 16 residues. CDR3 protein: CASSPKPQGKLYGYTF. The CDR3 region has the DNA TGTGCCAGCAGCCCTAAGCCGCAGGGGAAGTTGTATGGCTACACCTTC.

The chain uses TRBV5-6 and TRBJ2-3; a possible D gene is TRBD2 (6 bases). Deletions cut 3 bases from V and 2 bases from J, with 16 bases between. The CDR3 is made up of 16 amino acids. Germline assignment: CDR1 SGHDT and CDR2 YYEEEE. The CDR3 DNA reads as TGTGCCAGCAGCTCAACGTTAGCGGATTACACAGATACGCAGTATTTT. Protein: CASSSTLADYTDTQYF.

The rearrangement uses TRBV19 and TRBJ2-2, with 10 bases fitting TRBD2. Unmatched junction bases numbered 12, after V lost 5 bases and J lost 6 bases. CDR1 is LNHDA and CDR2 is SQIVND in the germline V gene (reference sequence). The CDR3 extends over 17 amino acids. CDR3 nucleotides: TGTGCCAGTAGTCCCCCCCCTAGCGGGAGCTGGTCCGGGGAGCTGTTTTTT. Translating gives CASSPPPSGSWSGELFF.

The chain joins TRBV29-1 to TRBJ1-2; tentative D call: TRBD1 (6 bases). V was clipped by 5 bases and J by 1 base, with 14 bases between them. This CDR3 has 14 residues. The germline CDR1 and CDR2 sequences are SQVTM and ANQGSEA. The CDR3: CSVTKGHDNYGYTF. The CDR3 bases are TGCAGCGTTACTAAGGGACACGATAACTATGGCTACACCTTC.

In its sample, this clone was seen once. The rearrangement uses TRBV11-3 and TRBJ1-2; perhaps TRBD1 as D (5 bases). CDR3 length: 16 residues. V was shortened by 0 bases and J by 5 bases, with 16 bases between the two germline ends. Germline V CDR1 and CDR2: SGHNT, YENEEA. CDR3 sequence (DNA): TGTGCCAGCAGCTTAGATCCTTCTCCAGGGATATATGGCTACACCTTC. This sequence encodes CASSLDPSPGIYGYTF.

The chain couples TRBV27 to TRBJ1-5; no firm D call. The CDR3 has 14 residues. V was clipped by 5 bases and J by 0 bases, with 8 bases between them. Germline-derived CDR1 and CDR2 are MNHEY and SMNVEV (reference sequence). CDR3: CASSRQDSNQPQHF. The CDR3 bases are TGTGCCAGCAGTCGGCAGGATAGCAATCAGCCCCAGCATTTT.

This chain links TRBV9 with TRBJ2-4, with TRBD2 matching over 15 bases. The CDR3 is 16 amino acids. V was clipped by 3 bases and J by 6 bases; unmatched bases: 4. The germline CDR1 and CDR2 sequences are SGDLS and YYNGEE. Here the CDR3 DNA reads TGTGCCAGCAGCGGGGGACTAGCGGGAGGAGGAAACATTCAGTACTTC. This translates into CASSGGLAGGGNIQYF.

V and J are TRBV4-3 and TRBJ1-1; a possible D gene is TRBD1 (5 bases). Trimming pared 0 bases from V and 0 bases from J, leaving 8 bases between. The CDR3 sequence is 15 residues long. CDR1 and CDR2 (germline): LGHNA, YSLEER. This chain's CDR3 is CASSQDGGLNTEAFF. Written as DNA, the CDR3 is TGCGCCAGCAGCCAAGATGGGGGTCTGAACACTGAAGCTTTCTTT.

The chain combines TRBV9 with TRBJ1-3; D gene unclear. CDR1 and CDR2 (germline): SGDLS, YYNGEE. The length of the CDR3 is 14 residues. V was cut by 4 bases and J by 0 bases, with 8 bases left in between. The CDR3 protein is CASSLQDSGNTIYF. Here the CDR3 DNA reads TGTGCCAGCAGCTTGCAGGACTCTGGAAACACCATATATTTT. The full variable domain, with the rest looked up from reference TRBV9 and TRBJ1-3, is DSGVTQTPKHLITATGQRVTLRCSPRSGDLSVYWYQQSLDQGLQFLIQYYNGEERAKGNILERFSAQQFPDLHSELNLSSLELGDSALYFCASSLQDSGNTIYFGEGSWLTVV.

The chain joins TRBV7-2 to TRBJ1-2; the D is unclear. Trimming pared 1 base from V and 2 bases from J, leaving 14 bases between. Germline lookup yields CDR1 SGHTA and CDR2 FQGNSA. CDR3 length equals 16 residues. The CDR3 sequence: CASSLGVQRLNYGYTF. In nucleotides, the CDR3 is TGTGCCAGCAGCTTAGGTGTCCAGCGTCTAAACTATGGCTACACCTTC.